This T cell receptor beta chain was observed in a study of shared T cell receptors in the human thymus. Clones were read by immunoSEQ multiplex PCR, and TCRdb kept only the in-frame ones, dropping some. The sample contains 55,000 to 75,000 clones, 90% to 95% of which appear only once. This clone was counted a single time. From germline, CDR1 is LGHNA and CDR2 YSLEER. There are 20 residues in the CDR3. Deletions cut 0 bases from V and 1 base from J, with 24 bases between. The sequenced sample was thymocytes. The source of this sequence is a human donor. The chain has TRBV4-3 and TRBJ2-5, with D perhaps TRBD2 (6 bases). The CDR3 bases are TGCGCCAGCAGCCAAGATGGGCTCCACTCTTCGGCGGGGAGCCAAGAGACCCAGTACTTC. Amino acid sequence: CASSQDGLHSSAGSQETQYF.